This T cell receptor beta chain was sequenced during a study of PD-1 blockade in mismatch repair-deficient tumors. Overall study: Patients had fewer than 15 mismatch repair-deficient cancer types and were previously treated and progressing.

As concerns this clone: The target antigen is unknown.

Mismatch repair deficiency was confirmed in all patients, by PCR or immunohistochemistry. TCR sequencing covered a few patients who responded to pembrolizumab. Findings and limits, study-wide: Rapid post-treatment expansion, then contraction, generally preceding radiologic response, marked tumor-resident clones.

The CDR3 totals 17 residues. V lost 0 bases and J lost 0, with 10 bases in between. The germline V gene has CDR1 SGHRS and CDR2 YFSETQ. The data were produced by immunoSEQ multiplex PCR, yet TCRdb's version contains in-frame clones alone and is incomplete. Here the sample spans some 100,000 clones, over 75% being singletons. The specimen comprised peripheral blood, sampled approximately 36 weeks after starting pembrolizumab. The receptor was derived from an adult with mismatch repair-deficient cancer. The genes are TRBV5-1 and TRBJ2-6; D uncertain. The CDR3 DNA reads as TGCGCCAGCAGCTTGGTTCCCGCGAGCTCTGGGGCCAACGTCCTGACTTTC. Residues: CASSLVPASSGANVLTF.